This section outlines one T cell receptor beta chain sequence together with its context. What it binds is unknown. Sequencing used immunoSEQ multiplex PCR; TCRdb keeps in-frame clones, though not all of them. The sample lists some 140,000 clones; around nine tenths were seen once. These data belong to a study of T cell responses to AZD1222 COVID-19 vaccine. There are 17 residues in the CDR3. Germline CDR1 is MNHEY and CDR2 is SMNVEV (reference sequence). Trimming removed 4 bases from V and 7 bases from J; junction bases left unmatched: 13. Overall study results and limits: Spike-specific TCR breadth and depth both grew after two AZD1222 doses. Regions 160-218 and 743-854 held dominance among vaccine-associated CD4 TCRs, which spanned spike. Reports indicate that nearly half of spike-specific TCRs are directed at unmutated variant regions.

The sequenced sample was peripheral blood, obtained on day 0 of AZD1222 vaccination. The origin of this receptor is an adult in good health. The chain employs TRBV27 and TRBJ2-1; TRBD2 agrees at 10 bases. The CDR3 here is CASSWSQGLAILNEQFF. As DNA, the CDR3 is TGTGCCAGCAGTTGGAGCCAGGGACTAGCGATTTTAAATGAGCAGTTCTTC.